Described below is a single TCR beta chain sequence and its context. The sample is drawn from a study of blood T cell repertoires in COVID-19. Study overall: The cDNA or gDNA used as material had been derived from T cells, B-cell-depleted T cells, or PBMCs.

Profiling relied on immunoSEQ multiplex PCR, and the TCRdb table lists in-frame clones only, not all of them. The sample has roughly 400,000 clones; 85% to 90% are singletons. Participants were aged about 18 to 95 years, lived in over 20 US areas, and enrolled virtually. Membership in each cohort depended on participant-reported clinical history. V dropped 4 bases and J dropped 4; count of bases not matched to a gene: 3. The germline V gene encodes CDR1 LNHNV and CDR2 YYDKDF (reference sequence). This CDR3 region has 14 residues. What was sequenced was PBMCs or T cells enriched from blood (not recorded which). The TCR comes from a woman aged 25-40 years who had recovered from COVID-19. The V gene is TRBV15, the J gene TRBJ2-5, with TRBD2 matching over 10 bases. The CDR3 here is CATSTSSGGETQYF. In nucleotides, the CDR3 is TGTGCCACCAGCACCTCTAGCGGGGGAGAGACCCAGTACTTC.